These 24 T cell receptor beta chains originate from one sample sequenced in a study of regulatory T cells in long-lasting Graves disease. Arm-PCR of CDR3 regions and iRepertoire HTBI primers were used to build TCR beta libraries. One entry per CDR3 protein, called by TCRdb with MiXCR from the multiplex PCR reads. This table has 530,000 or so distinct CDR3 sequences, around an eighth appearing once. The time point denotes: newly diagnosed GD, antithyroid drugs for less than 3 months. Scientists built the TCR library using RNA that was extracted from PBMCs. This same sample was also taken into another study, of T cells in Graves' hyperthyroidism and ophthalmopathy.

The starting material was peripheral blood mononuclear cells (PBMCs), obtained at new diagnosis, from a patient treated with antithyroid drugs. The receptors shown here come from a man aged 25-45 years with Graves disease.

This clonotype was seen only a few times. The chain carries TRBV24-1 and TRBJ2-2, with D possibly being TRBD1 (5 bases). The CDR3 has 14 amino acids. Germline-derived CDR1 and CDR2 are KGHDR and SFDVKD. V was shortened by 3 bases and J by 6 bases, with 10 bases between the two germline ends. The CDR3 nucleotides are TGTGCCACCAGTGATCTAGGGGTTTCCGGGGAGCTGTTTTTT. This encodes CATSDLGVSGELFF.

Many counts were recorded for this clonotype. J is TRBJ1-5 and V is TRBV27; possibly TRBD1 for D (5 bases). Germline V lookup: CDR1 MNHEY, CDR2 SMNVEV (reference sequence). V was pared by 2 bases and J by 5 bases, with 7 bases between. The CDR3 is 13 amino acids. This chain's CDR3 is CASSLEGYQPQHF. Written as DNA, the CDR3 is TGTGCCAGCAGTTTAGAGGGGTATCAGCCCCAGCATTTT.

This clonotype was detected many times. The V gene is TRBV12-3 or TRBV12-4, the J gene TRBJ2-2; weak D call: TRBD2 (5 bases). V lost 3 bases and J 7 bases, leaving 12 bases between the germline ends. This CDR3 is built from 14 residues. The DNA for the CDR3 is TGTGCCAGCAGTTTGGCCGGGAAGAGCGGGGAGCTGTTTTTT. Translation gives CASSLAGKSGELFF.

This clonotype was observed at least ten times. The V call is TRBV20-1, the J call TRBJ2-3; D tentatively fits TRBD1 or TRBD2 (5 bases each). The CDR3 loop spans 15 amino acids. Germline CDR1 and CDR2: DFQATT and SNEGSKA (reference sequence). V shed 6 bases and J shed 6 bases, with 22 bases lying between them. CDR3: CSANDQEGPGDTQYF. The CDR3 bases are TGCAGTGCCAACGACCAAGAGGGACCCGGGGATACGCAGTATTTT.

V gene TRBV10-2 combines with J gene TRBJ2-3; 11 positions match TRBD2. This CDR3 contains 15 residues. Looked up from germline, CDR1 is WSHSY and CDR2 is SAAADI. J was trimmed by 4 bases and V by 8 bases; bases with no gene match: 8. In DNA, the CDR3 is TGCGCCAGCCGATTCGGACTAGCGGGTTCAGATACGCAGTATTTT. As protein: CASRFGLAGSDTQYF.

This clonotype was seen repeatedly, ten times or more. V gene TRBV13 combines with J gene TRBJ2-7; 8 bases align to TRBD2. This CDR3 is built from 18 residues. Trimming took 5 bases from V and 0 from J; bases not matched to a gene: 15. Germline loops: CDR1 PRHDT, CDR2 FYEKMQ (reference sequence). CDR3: CASSPWVPGTRSSYEQYF. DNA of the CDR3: TGTGCCAGCAGCCCGTGGGTTCCCGGGACTAGGTCCTCCTACGAGCAGTACTTC.

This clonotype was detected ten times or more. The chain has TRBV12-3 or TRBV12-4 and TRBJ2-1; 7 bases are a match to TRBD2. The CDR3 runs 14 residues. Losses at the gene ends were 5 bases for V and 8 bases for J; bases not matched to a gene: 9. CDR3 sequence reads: CASSHDGRRDEQFF. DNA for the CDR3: TGTGCCAGCAGTCACGACGGGAGGAGGGATGAGCAGTTCTTC.

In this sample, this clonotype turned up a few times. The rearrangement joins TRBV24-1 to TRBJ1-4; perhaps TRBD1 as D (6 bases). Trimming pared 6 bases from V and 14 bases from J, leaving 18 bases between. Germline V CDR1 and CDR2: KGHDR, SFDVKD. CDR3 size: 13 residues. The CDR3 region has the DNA TGTGCCACCAGTTTGACAGGCGAAGCAAGTCTGTTTTTT. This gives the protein CATSLTGEASLFF.

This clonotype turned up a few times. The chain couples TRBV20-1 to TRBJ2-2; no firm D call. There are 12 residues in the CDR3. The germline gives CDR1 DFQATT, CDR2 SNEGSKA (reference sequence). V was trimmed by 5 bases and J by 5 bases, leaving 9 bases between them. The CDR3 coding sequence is TGCAGTGCTCTGGTCTTGACCGGGGAGCTGTTTTTT. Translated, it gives CSALVLTGELFF.

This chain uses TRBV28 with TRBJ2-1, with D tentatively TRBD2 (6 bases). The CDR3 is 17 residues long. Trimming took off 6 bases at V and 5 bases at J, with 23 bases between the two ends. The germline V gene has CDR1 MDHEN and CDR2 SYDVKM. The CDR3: CASSLIRGIGWDNEQFF. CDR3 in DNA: TGTGCCAGCAGCCTTATACGCGGGATAGGATGGGACAATGAGCAGTTCTTC.

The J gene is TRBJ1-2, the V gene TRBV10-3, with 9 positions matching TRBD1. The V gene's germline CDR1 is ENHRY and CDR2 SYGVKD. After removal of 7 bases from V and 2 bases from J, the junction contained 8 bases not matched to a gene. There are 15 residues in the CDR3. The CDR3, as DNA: TGTGCCATCAATCGGGACAGGGTGATAAACTATGGCTACACCTTC. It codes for CAINRDRVINYGYTF.

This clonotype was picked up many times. The CDR3, as DNA: TGTGCCAGCACTGTAGAGCGGAGCTCCTACAATGAGCAGTTCTTC. Its protein product is CASTVERSSYNEQFF. The V gene is TRBV13, the J gene TRBJ2-1, with a tentative D call TRBD2 (5 bases). V lost 7 bases, J lost 0 bases, and 13 bases lay in between. The CDR3 has 15 residues. From germline, CDR1 is PRHDT and CDR2 FYEKMQ (reference sequence).

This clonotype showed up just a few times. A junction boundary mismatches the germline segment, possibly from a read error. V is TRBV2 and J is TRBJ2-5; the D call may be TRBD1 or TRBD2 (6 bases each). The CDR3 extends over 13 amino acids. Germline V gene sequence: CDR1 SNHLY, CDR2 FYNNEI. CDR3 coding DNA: TGTGTCAGCAACAGGGAGGCCCTTGAGACCCAGTACTTC. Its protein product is CVSNREALETQYF.

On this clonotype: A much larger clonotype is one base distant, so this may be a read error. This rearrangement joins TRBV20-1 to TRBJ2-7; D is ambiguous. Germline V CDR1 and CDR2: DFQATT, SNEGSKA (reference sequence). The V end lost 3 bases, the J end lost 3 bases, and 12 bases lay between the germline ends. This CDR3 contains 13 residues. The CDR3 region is CSASQPSVYEQYF. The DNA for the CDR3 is TGCAGTGCTAGCCAGCCGTCGGTCTACGAGCAGTACTTC.

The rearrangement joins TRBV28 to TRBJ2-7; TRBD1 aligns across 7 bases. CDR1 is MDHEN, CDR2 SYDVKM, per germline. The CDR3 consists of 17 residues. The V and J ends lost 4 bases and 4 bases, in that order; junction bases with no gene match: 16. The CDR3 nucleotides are TGTGCCAGCAGTTCCTGGACAGGACCTAGGATGGGGTACGAGCAGTACTTC. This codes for CASSSWTGPRMGYEQYF.

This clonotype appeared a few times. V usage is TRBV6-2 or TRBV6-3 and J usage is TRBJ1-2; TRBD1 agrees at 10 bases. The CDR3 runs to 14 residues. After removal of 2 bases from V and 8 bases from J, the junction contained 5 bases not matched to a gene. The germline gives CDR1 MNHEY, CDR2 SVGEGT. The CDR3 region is CASSYPDRGHGYTF. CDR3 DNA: TGTGCCAGCAGTTACCCAGACAGGGGGCACGGCTACACCTTC.

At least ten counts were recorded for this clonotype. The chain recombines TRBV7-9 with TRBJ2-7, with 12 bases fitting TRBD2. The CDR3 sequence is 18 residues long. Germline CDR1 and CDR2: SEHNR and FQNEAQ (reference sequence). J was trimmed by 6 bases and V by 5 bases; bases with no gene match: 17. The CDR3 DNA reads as TGTGCCAGCAGCAGAGACCCCTTCCTAGCGGGAGGGAGAGGCGAGCAGTACTTC. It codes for CASSRDPFLAGGRGEQYF. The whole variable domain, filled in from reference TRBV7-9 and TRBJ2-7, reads DTGVSQNPRHKITKRGQNVTFRCDPISEHNRLYWYRQTLGQGPEFLTYFQNEAQLEKSRLLSDRFSAERPKGSFSTLEIQRTEQGDSAMYLCASSRDPFLAGGRGEQYFGPGTRLTVT.

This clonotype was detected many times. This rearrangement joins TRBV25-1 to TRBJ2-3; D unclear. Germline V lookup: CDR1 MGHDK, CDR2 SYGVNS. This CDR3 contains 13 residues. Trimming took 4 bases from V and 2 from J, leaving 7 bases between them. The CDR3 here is CASSGLFTDTQYF. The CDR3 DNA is TGTGCCAGCAGTGGACTTTTCACAGATACGCAGTATTTT.

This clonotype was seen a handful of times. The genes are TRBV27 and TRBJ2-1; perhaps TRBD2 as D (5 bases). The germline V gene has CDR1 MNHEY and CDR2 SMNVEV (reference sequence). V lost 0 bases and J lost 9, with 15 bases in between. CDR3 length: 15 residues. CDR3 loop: CASSLSGSLAGEQFF. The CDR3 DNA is TGTGCCAGCAGTTTATCCGGCAGCCTAGCCGGTGAGCAGTTCTTC.

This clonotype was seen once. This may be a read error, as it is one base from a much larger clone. The CDR3 region has the DNA TGTGCCAGCGGTTACGATGGACTAGCGGAAAGCTCCTACAATGAGCAGTTCTTC. It translates to CASGYDGLAESSYNEQFF. V and J are TRBV6-2 or TRBV6-3 and TRBJ2-1; TRBD2 aligns across 10 bases. Germline CDR1 reads MNHEY; CDR2 reads SVGEGT. CDR3 size: 18 residues.

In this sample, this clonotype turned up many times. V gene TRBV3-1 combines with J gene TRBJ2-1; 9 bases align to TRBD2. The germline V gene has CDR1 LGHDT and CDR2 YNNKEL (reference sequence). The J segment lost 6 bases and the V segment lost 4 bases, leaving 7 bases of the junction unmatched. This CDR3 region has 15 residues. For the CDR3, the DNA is TGTGCCAGCAGCCCGTTAGCGGGAGTGGGCAATGAGCAGTTCTTC. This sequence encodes CASSPLAGVGNEQFF.

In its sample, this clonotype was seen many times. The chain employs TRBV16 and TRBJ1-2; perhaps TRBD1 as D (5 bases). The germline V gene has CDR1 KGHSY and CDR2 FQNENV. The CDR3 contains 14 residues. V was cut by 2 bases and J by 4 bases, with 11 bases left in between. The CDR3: CASSQEGRGYGYTF. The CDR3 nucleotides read TGTGCCAGCAGCCAAGAGGGGCGAGGCTATGGCTACACCTTC.

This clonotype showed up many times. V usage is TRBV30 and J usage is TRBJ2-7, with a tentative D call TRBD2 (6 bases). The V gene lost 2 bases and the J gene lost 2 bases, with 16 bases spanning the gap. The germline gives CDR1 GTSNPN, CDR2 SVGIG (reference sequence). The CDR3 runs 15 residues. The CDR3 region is CAWSRGLLGAYEQYF. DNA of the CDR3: TGTGCCTGGAGTAGGGGACTTCTCGGAGCCTACGAGCAGTACTTC.

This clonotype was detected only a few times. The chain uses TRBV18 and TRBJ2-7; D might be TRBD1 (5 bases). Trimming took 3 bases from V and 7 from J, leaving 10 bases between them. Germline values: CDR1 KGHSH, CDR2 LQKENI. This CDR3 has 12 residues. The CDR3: CASSPDSIEQYF. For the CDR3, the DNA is TGTGCCAGCTCACCTGACAGCATAGAGCAGTACTTC.